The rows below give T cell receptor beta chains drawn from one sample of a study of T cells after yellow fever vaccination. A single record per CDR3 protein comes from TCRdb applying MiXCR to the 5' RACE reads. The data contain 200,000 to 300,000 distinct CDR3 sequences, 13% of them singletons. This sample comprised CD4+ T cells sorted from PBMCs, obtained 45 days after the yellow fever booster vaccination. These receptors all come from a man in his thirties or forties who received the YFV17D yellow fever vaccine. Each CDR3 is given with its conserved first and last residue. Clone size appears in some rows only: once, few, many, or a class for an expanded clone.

CDR3 protein: CASTVSGGPQETQYF
V gene: TRBV7-2
clone size: -
J gene: TRBJ2-5

CDR3 protein: CASSSWGSSGANVLTF
V gene: TRBV5-1
clone size: -
J gene: TRBJ2-6

CDR3 protein: CASGLTGVFYEQYF
V gene: TRBV21-1
clone size: few
J gene: TRBJ2-7

CDR3 protein: CASSVALLGNTDTQYF
V gene: TRBV5-1
clone size: -
J gene: TRBJ2-3

CDR3 protein: CASSSLPGREADTQYF
V gene: TRBV28
clone size: -
J gene: TRBJ2-3

CDR3 protein: CSASSGGGGLASFF
V gene: TRBV20-1
clone size: -
J gene: TRBJ1-1

CDR3 protein: CASGTRWFF
V gene: TRBV6-2/TRBV6-3
clone size: -
J gene: TRBJ2-1

CDR3 protein: CASSYGTPYEQYF
V gene: TRBV7-2
clone size: few
J gene: TRBJ2-7

CDR3 protein: CASVNQGGGSPLHF
V gene: TRBV3-1
clone size: few
J gene: TRBJ1-6

CDR3 protein: CASSKWGQGDNEQFF
V gene: TRBV6-1
clone size: many
J gene: TRBJ2-1

CDR3 protein: CASSSVAGAGYEQYF
V gene: TRBV5-1
clone size: -
J gene: TRBJ2-7

CDR3 protein: CSVEDPAGQPYGYTF
V gene: TRBV29-1
clone size: few
J gene: TRBJ1-2

CDR3 protein: CASSKGLVGSLVYEQYF
V gene: TRBV21-1
clone size: few
J gene: TRBJ2-7

CDR3 protein: CSVEDSGGHTDTQYF
V gene: TRBV29-1
clone size: few
J gene: TRBJ2-3

CDR3 protein: CASSYQSGADFYGYTF
V gene: TRBV7-2
clone size: few
J gene: TRBJ1-2

CDR3 protein: CASSRTSGSMDEQFF
V gene: TRBV12-3/TRBV12-4
clone size: few
J gene: TRBJ2-1

CDR3 protein: CASSDGTGDGEQYF
V gene: TRBV2
clone size: -
J gene: TRBJ2-7

CDR3 protein: CATSGTLGDTQYF
V gene: TRBV24-1
clone size: few
J gene: TRBJ2-3

CDR3 protein: CASSLAGSVTQYF
V gene: TRBV7-9
clone size: few
J gene: TRBJ2-3

CDR3 protein: CASNRVRGRGTDTQYF
V gene: TRBV6-1
clone size: -
J gene: TRBJ2-3

CDR3 protein: CSATRDSASYEQYF
V gene: TRBV20-1
clone size: few
J gene: TRBJ2-7

CDR3 protein: CASILGLGSTYEQYF
V gene: TRBV5-6
clone size: -
J gene: TRBJ2-7

CDR3 protein: CASSREGQGYTDTQYF
V gene: TRBV4-1
clone size: few
J gene: TRBJ2-3

CDR3 protein: CASSPKSRTNGNEQFF
V gene: TRBV3-1
clone size: few
J gene: TRBJ2-1

CDR3 protein: CASSLEAGSVYNEQFF
V gene: TRBV7-9
clone size: few
J gene: TRBJ2-1

CDR3 protein: CASSRLTSGRKNEQFF
V gene: TRBV28
clone size: -
J gene: TRBJ2-1

CDR3 protein: CAISEGVFEQFF
V gene: TRBV10-3
clone size: -
J gene: TRBJ2-1

CDR3 protein: CSARDAQGAKGNQPQHF
V gene: TRBV20-1
clone size: few
J gene: TRBJ1-5

CDR3 protein: CASHRGGSSYEQFF
V gene: TRBV6-1
clone size: few
J gene: TRBJ2-1

CDR3 protein: CASSHYRQQGSGELFF
V gene: TRBV7-2
clone size: -
J gene: TRBJ2-2

CDR3 protein: CAWSVYSGANVLTF
V gene: TRBV30
clone size: -
J gene: TRBJ2-6

CDR3 protein: CASSEREGNEQFF
V gene: TRBV10-1
clone size: -
J gene: TRBJ2-1

CDR3 protein: CASVFAGTVNNEQFF
V gene: TRBV12-5
clone size: many
J gene: TRBJ2-1

CDR3 protein: CSASPLSFRAFF
V gene: TRBV20-1
clone size: -
J gene: TRBJ1-1

CDR3 protein: CASSFLQSRELFF
V gene: TRBV12-3/TRBV12-4
clone size: few
J gene: TRBJ2-2

CDR3 protein: CASSPRGGGAGSSNEQFF
V gene: TRBV11-2
clone size: -
J gene: TRBJ2-1

CDR3 protein: CASSRGGDTDTQYF
V gene: TRBV5-1
clone size: -
J gene: TRBJ2-3

CDR3 protein: CASSPPSGTSGHVYNEQFF
V gene: TRBV18
clone size: few
J gene: TRBJ2-1

CDR3 protein: CAISEPNSVAQYF
V gene: TRBV10-3
clone size: many
J gene: TRBJ2-3

CDR3 protein: CASIPASGNADTQYF
V gene: TRBV19
clone size: few
J gene: TRBJ2-3

CDR3 protein: CSARVQTPYLYGYTF
V gene: TRBV20-1
clone size: -
J gene: TRBJ1-2

CDR3 protein: CASSQGASGYTF
V gene: TRBV3-1
clone size: -
J gene: TRBJ1-2

CDR3 protein: CSASRIVGNQPQHF
V gene: TRBV20-1
clone size: many
J gene: TRBJ1-5

CDR3 protein: CASSPSRANEQFF
V gene: TRBV14
clone size: once
J gene: TRBJ2-1

CDR3 protein: CASSIRGRNEQYF
V gene: TRBV19
clone size: -
J gene: TRBJ2-7

CDR3 protein: CAISATGSVPSPLHF
V gene: TRBV10-3
clone size: -
J gene: TRBJ1-6